The T cell receptor beta chain under discussion was sequenced for a study of blood T cell repertoires in COVID-19. Germline V gene sequence: CDR1 SGHAT, CDR2 FQNNGV. The trim removed 8 bases at V and 0 bases at J, leaving 10 bases unmatched. This CDR3 is built from 15 residues. In the study's own analysis: Using reference gene primer amplification, nucleated cell counts were estimated. Method: immunoSEQ multiplex PCR; TCRdb's copy keeps in-frame clones and lacks some. That table is the source of V, J and clone size, and D and trimming were worked out from the DNA. The profile shows some 170,000 clones, over 80% of them singletons.

The chain joins TRBV11-2 to TRBJ2-7; 7 bases fit TRBD2. The specimen was peripheral blood. The clonotype comes from a woman between 40 and 50 years old with COVID-19, enrolled during active disease. The CDR3 coding sequence is TGTGCCAGCTTAACCCAGGCGGGGGTCTCCTACGAGCAGTACTTC. It yields the protein CASLTQAGVSYEQYF.